These T cell receptor beta chains were read from a single sample in a study of T cell repertoires in aging, cancer and after chemotherapy. TCRdb itself ran the multiplex PCR reads through MiXCR, one entry per CDR3 protein. The repertoire consists of about 8,800 distinct CDR3 sequences, with about 30% occurring once and the leading ten covering 2.8%. Sequenced input: blood. The receptors derive from a human donor in good health. Both conserved end residues are part of each CDR3. A D gene is named only where the DNA matches it firmly. Size is omitted from some rows. Given values are once, few, many or a class for expanded clones.

-,TRBJ2-1,TRBD1,TRBV5-3,TGTGCCAGCAGCCCTTTGACAGGGGGCATTTCGTATGAGCAGTTCTTC,CASSPLTGGISYEQFF
-,TRBJ2-2,-,TRBV12-3/TRBV12-4,TGTGCCAGCACCACAAGACAGAGGGAGCTGTTTTTT,CASTTRQRELFF
-,TRBJ2-3,-,TRBV7-2,TGTGCCAGCAGCACCGGCCGATACACAGATACGCAGTATTTT,CASSTGRYTDTQYF
-,TRBJ2-2,TRBD2,TRBV11-3,TGTGCCAGCAGCTCGACACCGGGACTAGCGGGGGGGAACACCGGGGAGCTGTTTTTT,CASSSTPGLAGGNTGELFF
-,TRBJ2-1,TRBD1,TRBV6-5,TGTGCCAGCAGTCCACAGGGGGGTTCCTACAATGAGCAGTTCTTC,CASSPQGGSYNEQFF
few,TRBJ1-1,-,TRBV11-3,TGTGCCAGCAGCTTAGAAGTAAACACTGAAGCTTTCTTT,CASSLEVNTEAFF
-,TRBJ2-7,-,TRBV15,TGTGCCACCAGCAGAGTACTCACAGTTTGGTCCTACGAGCAGTACTTC,CATSRVLTVWSYEQYF
few,TRBJ1-2,-,TRBV6-5,TGTGCCAGCAGTGAAACACAGGGAGGAGGTGGCTACACCTTC,CASSETQGGGGYTF
few,TRBJ1-1,-,TRBV30,TGTGCCTGGGTGGGAGGGGACACTGAAGCTTTCTTT,CAWVGGDTEAFF
once,TRBJ2-2,TRBD2,TRBV5-1,TGCGCCAGCAGCCTTGGGACTAGCGGGGTCGTCGGGGAGCTGTTTTTT,CASSLGTSGVVGELFF
medium-sized,TRBJ2-7,-,TRBV6-5,TGTGCCAGCAGTTACGGGCAGGACCACTACGAGCAGTACTTC,CASSYGQDHYEQYF
-,TRBJ2-5,-,TRBV11-3,TGTGCCAGCAGCCCCTCGGGGCTTCAAGAGACCCAGTACTTC,CASSPSGLQETQYF
-,TRBJ2-5,TRBD2,TRBV6-5,TGTGCCAGCAGACCGACTAGCGGGGGAAAAGAGACCCAGTACTTC,CASRPTSGGKETQYF
few,TRBJ2-3,TRBD2,TRBV30,TGTGCCTTCCTTTTTGCGGGAGAGGGCACAGATACGCAGTATTTT,CAFLFAGEGTDTQYF
-,TRBJ1-4,-,TRBV12-3/TRBV12-4,TGTGCCAGCAGTTTCAGGGGACTTAATGAAAAACTGTTTTTT,CASSFRGLNEKLFF
-,TRBJ1-1,-,TRBV19,TGTGCCAGTAGGGCAGGTGCGGGGCTCACTGAAGCTTTCTTT,CASRAGAGLTEAFF
few,TRBJ1-5,TRBD1,TRBV30,TGTGCCTGGGGGGGACAGGGAAGTCAGCCCCAGCATTTT,CAWGGQGSQPQHF
medium-sized,TRBJ2-3,TRBD2,TRBV29-1,TGCAGCGTTGGTGGGGAGGGCGGCGGGAGTGACTTAGATACGCAGTATTTT,CSVGGEGGGSDLDTQYF
-,TRBJ2-3,-,TRBV18,TGTGCCAGCTCACCGGACCAAACCGCGGATACGCAGTATTTT,CASSPDQTADTQYF
-,TRBJ2-2,-,TRBV6-2/TRBV6-3,TGTGCCAGCAGTTACGGGGTCCTAGGAGGGACTCACCGGGAGCTGTTTTTT,CASSYGVLGGTHRELFF
few,TRBJ1-2,-,TRBV30,TGTGCCTGGAGAGCAGGGAAGGACGGCTACACCTTC,CAWRAGKDGYTF
-,TRBJ1-2,-,TRBV30,TGTGCCTGGAGTGTGACAGGCTATGGCTACACCTTC,CAWSVTGYGYTF
-,TRBJ1-5,-,TRBV27,TGTGCCAGCAGCTCATGGGGGACAAGCGGCAATCAGCCCCAGCATTTT,CASSSWGTSGNQPQHF
few,TRBJ2-5,-,TRBV30,TGTGCCTGGAATATGGGCCAAGAGACCCAGTACTTC,CAWNMGQETQYF
-,TRBJ1-2,-,TRBV19,TGTGCCAGTAGTATATCCGGCTATGGCTACACCTTC,CASSISGYGYTF
once,TRBJ2-2,-,TRBV11-3,TGTGCCAGCAGCTTTTCTAGGAACACCGGGGAGCTGTTTTTT,CASSFSRNTGELFF
-,TRBJ2-1,TRBD2,TRBV12-3/TRBV12-4,TGTGCCAGCAGCCCTAGCGGGGGGGGGGTAAGCGATGAGCAGTTCTTC,CASSPSGGGVSDEQFF
-,TRBJ2-3,-,TRBV11-1,TGTGCCAGCAGCTTCCATCTAGGGGCAGATACGCAGTATTTT,CASSFHLGADTQYF
-,TRBJ2-4,TRBD2,TRBV11-3,TGTGCCAGCAGCTTTTTCGGGAGGCGGGGGATAGCCAAAAACATTCAGTACTTC,CASSFFGRRGIAKNIQYF
few,TRBJ2-7,-,TRBV7-6,TGTGCCAGCCGGGCCTTCGGCTCCTACGAGCAGTACTTC,CASRAFGSYEQYF
-,TRBJ2-5,TRBD2,TRBV27,TGTGCCAGCAGTACCCCTTCTAGCGGGGGGCGTCGAGAGGAGCAGTACTTC,CASSTPSSGGRREEQYF
few,TRBJ2-7,-,TRBV6-2/TRBV6-3,TGTGCCAGCAGTGCCTCTCCAGGGTACGAGCCCTACGAGCAGTACTTC,CASSASPGYEPYEQYF
few,TRBJ2-7,-,TRBV5-1,TGCGCCAGCAGCCAGGACGGGGCAGGGTACGAGCAGTACTTC,CASSQDGAGYEQYF
few,TRBJ1-3,-,TRBV19,TGTGCCAGTAGCGGAGGTGGCACCTACTCTGGAAACACCATATATTTT,CASSGGGTYSGNTIYF
few,TRBJ1-2,TRBD1,TRBV6-1,TGTGCCAGCAGGACAGGGGGCGTTTTAAAGGGCTACACCTTC,CASRTGGVLKGYTF
few,TRBJ2-2,-,TRBV5-6,TGTGCCAGCAGCGTGGCGGGGAGTGGTACCGGGGAGCTGTTTTTT,CASSVAGSGTGELFF
once,TRBJ2-1,TRBD2,TRBV6-4,TGTGCCAGCAGTGACTCGGTAGCGGGAGGGCACAATGAGCAGTTCTTC,CASSDSVAGGHNEQFF
-,TRBJ2-1,TRBD1,TRBV19,TGTGCCAGTAGTATAGACAGGGGGTCTGAGCAGTTCTTC,CASSIDRGSEQFF
-,TRBJ2-7,-,TRBV20-1,TGCAGTGCTCTCCGACCCGCCTACGAGCAGTACTTC,CSALRPAYEQYF
few,TRBJ2-1,-,TRBV11-1,TGCGCCAGCAGCTTAGGGGGGTACAATGAGCAGTTCTTC,CASSLGGYNEQFF
few,TRBJ1-6,-,TRBV11-3,TGTGCCAGCAGCTTACTACAGAATAATTCACCCCTCCACTTT,CASSLLQNNSPLHF
-,TRBJ1-2,-,TRBV19,TGTGCCAGTAGTATAACAGGGTCGGAGGGCTACACCTTC,CASSITGSEGYTF
-,TRBJ2-2,TRBD2,TRBV10-3,TGTGCCATCAGTGGGGGGGGACCTAACACCGGGGAGCTGTTTTTT,CAISGGGPNTGELFF
medium-sized,TRBJ2-2,TRBD2,TRBV29-1,TGCAGCGTTGAAGTAGGAGCGGGAACGAACACCGGGGAGCTGTTTTTT,CSVEVGAGTNTGELFF
-,TRBJ1-6,-,TRBV15,TGTGCCACCAGCAGAGAGTCAGCCGGGGGGAATTCACCCCTCCACTTT,CATSRESAGGNSPLHF
-,TRBJ2-1,TRBD1,TRBV6-4,TGTGCCAGCAGTGAGGGACAGTCCAATGAGCAGTTCTTC,CASSEGQSNEQFF
few,TRBJ1-1,-,TRBV19,TGTGCCAGTAGTATGATCGCCGGTGCGATGACTGAAGCTTTCTTT,CASSMIAGAMTEAFF
once,TRBJ1-6,-,TRBV11-3,TGTGCCAGCGGTGTCTCCTATAATTCACCCCTCCACTTT,CASGVSYNSPLHF